A single sample is the source of the 4 T cell receptor beta chains below, sequenced in a study of T cells after somatic rescue of genetic block. The table came from immunoSEQ multiplex PCR; TCRdb's copy has only in-frame clones and leaves some out. The repertoire consists of 110,000 or so clones, with 80% to 95% occurring once and the leading ten covering more than 1.4%. The sequencing input was peripheral blood mononuclear cells (PBMCs). These receptor sequences come from a woman between 18 and 30 years old.

The count of this clone is one. The V and J genes are TRBV5-1 and TRBJ2-1; no firm D call. The CDR3 is made up of 13 amino acids. The germline V and J ends were trimmed by 1 base and 7 bases, with 9 bases remaining between them. The V gene's germline CDR1 is SGHRS and CDR2 YFSETQ. DNA of the CDR3: TGCGCCAGCAGCTTGTCATCGCAGAATGAGCAGTTCTTC. Translating it yields CASSLSSQNEQFF.

The chain uses TRBV7-2 and TRBJ2-7; TRBD2 might be the D (5 bases). V was shortened by 6 bases and J by 2 bases, with 14 bases between the two germline ends. The CDR3 runs to 14 residues. Germline CDR1 reads SGHTA; CDR2 reads FQGNSA. CDR3 sequence (DNA): TGTGCCAGCAGGGAAGGACGGACTGCCTACGAGCAGTACTTC. It codes for CASREGRTAYEQYF.

This chain connects TRBV7-2 to TRBJ2-3; perhaps TRBD2 as D (6 bases). Germline V lookup: CDR1 SGHTA, CDR2 FQGNSA. This CDR3 has 13 residues. The V gene lost 1 base and the J gene lost 9 bases, with 11 bases spanning the gap. CDR3 bases: TGTGCCAGCAGCTTAGGGAGGGAGGTAACGCAGTATTTT. Translating it yields CASSLGREVTQYF.

This chain links TRBV13 with TRBJ1-5; TRBD1 matches 7 bases. Germline V gene data show CDR1 as PRHDT and CDR2 as FYEKMQ (reference sequence). The CDR3 has 13 amino acids. Losses at the gene ends were 3 bases for V and 6 bases for J; bases not matched to a gene: 2. The CDR3 DNA is TGTGCCAGCAGCTTGCAGGGGGGTCAGCCCCAGCATTTT. It yields the protein CASSLQGGQPQHF.